The 24 T cell receptor beta chains below come from one sample, sequenced in a study of CD8+ T cells in alopecia areata. Sequencing templates came from extracted RNA that was reverse transcribed into cDNA. Sequenced by immunoSEQ multiplex PCR; TCRdb stores in-frame clones only, minus some. The sample carries more than 90,000 clones, about 58% recorded once. Treatment of the sample: oral pan-JAK inhibitor, 5-10 mg twice daily. The material sequenced was CD8+ T cells sorted from blood, taken at week 4, from a patient treated with tofacitinib. The receptors come from a human donor with alopecia areata.

V gene TRBV7-9 combines with J gene TRBJ1-2, with D possibly TRBD1 on 6 matching bases. The CDR3 covers 13 residues. Trimming took off 4 bases at V and 5 bases at J, with 11 bases between the two ends. Germline-derived CDR1 and CDR2 are SEHNR and FQNEAQ (reference sequence). In DNA form, the CDR3 reads TGTGCCAGCAGCTCGACAGGAGTTTATGGCTACACCTTC. Translating it yields CASSSTGVYGYTF.

V usage is TRBV28 and J usage is TRBJ1-1; D not resolved. CDR3 length equals 13 residues. The ends were cut back, 9 bases at V and 0 bases at J, with 11 bases in the middle. Germline V gene sequence: CDR1 MDHEN, CDR2 SYDVKM. CDR3 in amino acids: CASFWQMNTEAFF. DNA for the CDR3: TGTGCCAGTTTTTGGCAGATGAACACTGAAGCTTTCTTT.

The CDR3 DNA reads TGTGCCAGCAGCCTCCGGGGGCAGGGGGTTGGTGGCTACACCTTC. Residues: CASSLRGQGVGGYTF. This chain uses TRBV9 with TRBJ1-2; TRBD1 matches at 7 bases. The germline gives CDR1 SGDLS, CDR2 YYNGEE. Germline trimming cut 4 bases from V and 7 bases from J; bases unmatched to any gene: 13. CDR3 size: 15 residues.

This chain joins TRBV5-6 and TRBJ2-2; no definite D call. This CDR3 has 15 residues. The V gene's germline CDR1 is SGHDT and CDR2 YYEEEE. Between the trimmed V and J ends, which lost 3 bases and 4 bases, there was a span of 13 bases. The CDR3 spells CASSSRLNSTGELFF. The CDR3 region has the DNA TGTGCCAGCAGCTCGAGACTCAACTCCACCGGGGAGCTGTTTTTT. Combining the CDR3 with reference TRBV5-6 and TRBJ2-2 gives the whole variable domain DAGVTQSPTHLIKTRGQQVTLRCSPKSGHDTVSWYQQALGQGPQFIFQYYEEEERQRGNFPDRFSGHQFPNYSSELNVNALLLGDSALYLCASSSRLNSTGELFFGEGSRLTVL.

This rearrangement joins TRBV30 to TRBJ2-1; D is undetermined. Germline V gene lookup returns CDR1 GTSNPN and CDR2 SVGIG (reference sequence). The CDR3 spans 15 residues. V was shortened by 4 bases and J by 3 bases, with 16 bases between the two germline ends. For the CDR3, the DNA is TGTGCCTGGAATCCCGGGTCCTTAAACTACAATGAGCAGTTCTTC. This translates into CAWNPGSLNYNEQFF.

This chain joins TRBV5-1 and TRBJ2-5; 14 nucleotides agree with TRBD2. The germline V gene encodes CDR1 SGHRS and CDR2 YFSETQ. This CDR3 is 19 amino acids long. Losses at the gene ends were 1 base for V and 6 bases for J; bases not matched to a gene: 14. CDR3 region: CASSLQNSGLAGAAKTQYF. CDR3 sequence (DNA): TGCGCCAGCAGCTTGCAGAATTCGGGACTAGCGGGGGCAGCGAAGACCCAGTACTTC. Combining the CDR3 with reference TRBV5-1 and TRBJ2-5 gives the whole variable domain KAGVTQTPRYLIKTRGQQVTLSCSPISGHRSVSWYQQTPGQGLQFLFEYFSETQRNKGNFPGRFSGRQFSNSRSEMNVSTLELGDSALYLCASSLQNSGLAGAAKTQYFGPGTRLLVL.

The chain is built from TRBV7-2 and TRBJ1-5; D not resolved. The germline gives CDR1 SGHTA, CDR2 FQGNSA. The CDR3 loop spans 14 amino acids. Trimming took 1 base from V and 6 from J, leaving 10 bases between them. The CDR3 coding sequence is TGTGCCAGCAGCTTAGATCCGGGCCGTCAGCCCCAGCATTTT. It yields the protein CASSLDPGRQPQHF.

V gene TRBV9 combines with J gene TRBJ1-1, with D maybe TRBD1 (5 bases). Per germline, CDR1 SGDLS and CDR2 YYNGEE. The CDR3 consists of 15 residues. Trimming pared 3 bases from V and 5 bases from J, leaving 17 bases between. In DNA form, the CDR3 reads TGTGCCAGCAGCGGCCATGGTGGGGCGGGGACTGAAGCTTTCTTT. Its protein product is CASSGHGGAGTEAFF.

The rearrangement links TRBV30 to TRBJ1-2; D not certain. The CDR3 has 16 residues. The germline V gene encodes CDR1 GTSNPN and CDR2 SVGIG (reference sequence). Between the trimmed V and J ends, which lost 2 bases and 2 bases, there was a span of 18 bases. This CDR3 is CAWSIQSLIINYGYTF. For the CDR3, the DNA is TGTGCCTGGAGTATCCAATCCCTCATAATCAACTATGGCTACACCTTC. Drawing the rest from reference TRBV30 and TRBJ1-2, the complete variable domain is SQTIHQWPATLVQPVGSPLSLECTVEGTSNPNLYWYRQAAGRGLQLLFYSVGIGQISSEVPQNLSASRPQDRQFILSSKKLLLSDSGFYLCAWSIQSLIINYGYTFGSGTRLTVV.

This clone showed up many times. J is TRBJ2-1 and V is TRBV19; tentatively, D is TRBD2 (6 bases). The germline CDR1 and CDR2 sequences are LNHDA and SQIVND (reference sequence). Trimming shortened V by 7 bases and J by 9 bases, and 19 bases separated the two germline ends. The CDR3 has 14 amino acids. CDR3 nucleotides: TGTGCCAGTAAAGAGGTGGGGGGAGAGGGTGAGCAGTTCTTC. As protein: CASKEVGGEGEQFF.

J is TRBJ2-5 and V is TRBV30, with D possibly TRBD2 on 6 matching bases. The CDR3 spans 14 residues. V lost 2 bases and J 0 bases, leaving 10 bases between the germline ends. The germline CDR1 and CDR2 sequences are GTSNPN and SVGIG (reference sequence). CDR3 loop: CAWSFQRDQETQYF. The CDR3, as DNA: TGTGCCTGGAGTTTCCAGCGGGACCAAGAGACCCAGTACTTC.

DNA for the CDR3: TGCGCCAGCAGCCAAGACCGTCAGACAGCGTATGGCTACACCTTC. Amino acids: CASSQDRQTAYGYTF. The V call is TRBV4-3, the J call TRBJ1-2, with D possibly TRBD1 on 5 matching bases. Germline V gene data show CDR1 as LGHNA and CDR2 as YSLEER. The CDR3 contains 15 residues. The V end was cut by 0 bases, the J end by 5 bases, with 13 bases between.

The chain combines TRBV5-1 with TRBJ2-2; 9 bases agree with TRBD2. In germline, CDR1 is SGHRS, CDR2 YFSETQ. This CDR3 spans 17 amino acids. Germline trimming cut 0 bases from V and 4 bases from J; bases unmatched to any gene: 7. CDR3 sequence (DNA): TGCGCCAGCAGCTTGGGCGGGCTAGCGGGACTCACCGGGGAGCTGTTTTTT. It is translated as CASSLGGLAGLTGELFF.

This chain joins TRBV5-1 and TRBJ2-3; D perhaps matches TRBD1 (8 bases). Germline V gene lookup returns CDR1 SGHRS and CDR2 YFSETQ. This CDR3 has 17 amino acids. The V and J ends lost 4 bases and 0 bases respectively, with 18 bases between them. The CDR3 here is CASSGRDRSTSTDTQYF. CDR3 nucleotides: TGCGCCAGCAGCGGGAGGGACAGGTCGACTAGCACAGATACGCAGTATTTT.

V is TRBV9 and J is TRBJ1-2; unclear D gene. V was cut by 4 bases and J by 7 bases, with 11 bases left in between. Germline CDR1 and CDR2: SGDLS and YYNGEE. The CDR3 runs to 12 residues. The CDR3 reads CASSNRGSGYTF. The DNA for the CDR3 is TGTGCCAGCAGCAATAGAGGGTCTGGCTACACCTTC.

This clone has just a few counts. The gene calls are TRBV27 and TRBJ2-1, with no clear D. The CDR3 has 14 residues. The V gene's germline CDR1 is MNHEY and CDR2 SMNVEV (reference sequence). The ends were cut back, 0 bases at V and 7 bases at J, with 10 bases in the middle. CDR3 amino acids: CASSLSPGSNEQFF. The CDR3 DNA reads TGTGCCAGCAGTTTATCGCCAGGTTCGAATGAGCAGTTCTTC.

The chain recombines TRBV30 with TRBJ2-2; 7 nucleotides line up with TRBD1. In germline, CDR1 is GTSNPN, CDR2 SVGIG (reference sequence). The CDR3 is made up of 15 amino acids. Germline trimming cut 4 bases from V and 3 bases from J; bases unmatched to any gene: 8. The CDR3 reads CAWKLEGADTGELFF. CDR3 nucleotide sequence: TGTGCCTGGAAACTTGAGGGGGCGGACACCGGGGAGCTGTTTTTT.

This clone has just a few counts. V gene TRBV5-1 combines with J gene TRBJ2-3, with D possibly TRBD2 on 5 matching bases. The V end lost 2 bases, the J end lost 0 bases, and 16 bases lay between the germline ends. The CDR3 is made up of 17 amino acids. Looked up from germline, CDR1 is SGHRS and CDR2 is YFSETQ. The DNA of the CDR3 is TGCGCCAGCAGCTTTCTGGGAGTAGCGAGTAGCACAGATACGCAGTATTTT. Its translation is CASSFLGVASSTDTQYF.

The V gene is TRBV18, the J gene TRBJ2-7; 11 bases line up with TRBD1. The CDR3 is 15 amino acids. After removal of 5 bases from V and 6 bases from J, the junction contained 9 bases not matched to a gene. Germline V gives CDR1 KGHSH, CDR2 LQKENI. CDR3 sequence (DNA): TGTGCCAGCTCAGGACCGGGACAGGGGGTTCGCGAGCAGTACTTC. This encodes CASSGPGQGVREQYF.

This clone showed up just once. The genes are TRBV29-1 and TRBJ2-1; D uncertain. Trimming cost V 2 bases and J 4 bases, with 3 bases left between them. The CDR3 totals 11 residues. The germline gives CDR1 SQVTM, CDR2 ANQGSEA. CDR3 amino acids: CSVEKYNEQFF. The CDR3 DNA follows: TGCAGCGTTGAAAAGTACAATGAGCAGTTCTTC.

The V and J genes are TRBV6-5 and TRBJ1-4; possible D gene TRBD1, 6 bases. In germline, CDR1 is MNHEY, CDR2 SVGAGI. V was cut by 5 bases and J by 5 bases, with 15 bases left in between. The CDR3 runs 15 residues. The CDR3 nucleotides are TGTGCCAGCAGTCCGCATCAGGGGTTAAATGAAAAACTGTTTTTT. This gives the protein CASSPHQGLNEKLFF.

This rearrangement joins TRBV2 to TRBJ1-2; 7 positions match TRBD1. The CDR3 sequence is 11 residues long. The V and J ends lost 6 bases and 6 bases, in that order; junction bases with no gene match: 1. Germline assignment: CDR1 SNHLY and CDR2 FYNNEI. DNA for the CDR3: TGTGCCAGCAGGCAGGGGGATGGCTACACCTTC. It codes for CASRQGDGYTF.

This chain joins TRBV27 and TRBJ2-7; D ambiguous. Between the trimmed V and J ends, which lost 5 bases and 7 bases, there was a span of 15 bases. The CDR3 extends over 13 amino acids. In germline, CDR1 is MNHEY, CDR2 SMNVEV (reference sequence). The CDR3 is CASSTTMSLEQYF. The DNA for the CDR3 is TGTGCCAGCAGTACCACTATGAGCCTAGAGCAGTACTTC.

The rearrangement joins TRBV29-1 to TRBJ2-2; no reliable D call. The V end lost 7 bases, the J end lost 4 bases, and 16 bases lay between the germline ends. Germline CDR1 reads SQVTM; CDR2 reads ANQGSEA. The CDR3 spans 14 residues. CDR3 DNA sequence: TGCAGCGGGATGGAGCAGGAGATCACCGGGGAGCTGTTTTTT. Translating gives CSGMEQEITGELFF.